This T cell receptor (beta chain) comes out of a study of T cell repertoires in cytomegalovirus infection. Study-level background: Well-studied HLA-B-restricted CMV epitopes were used in the study alongside recently identified HLA-C-restricted ones. From public TCR beta signatures came an indication of both CMV infection and matching HLA type. The study's findings and limits: Ex vivo responses were dominated by HLA-C-restricted CMV-specific TCR beta clonotypes.

The germline V gene encodes CDR1 MNHEY and CDR2 SMNVEV (reference sequence). Trimming cost V 3 bases and J 7 bases, with 13 bases left between them. This CDR3 region has 14 residues. TCRdb fed the reads into MiXCR, producing one record per CDR3 protein. The sample shows 700,000 to 950,000 distinct CDR3 sequences, approximately 30% of them seen only once. Concerning this clonotype: The antigen remains unidentified.

This specimen consisted of cultured CD8+ T cells from PBMCs, obtained from culture after CMV antigen stimulation. The clonotype was recovered from a human donor in good health (CMV status not recorded). Some clones in this sample may be carry-over from other donors' samples. This chain joins TRBV27 and TRBJ2-1, with D possibly matching TRBD2 (7 bases). CDR3 nucleotide sequence: TGTGCCAGCAGTTTTCGGGGGGCGAGGAATGAGCAGTTCTTC. Amino acid sequence: CASSFRGARNEQFF.